This TCR beta chain came from a study of molecular identifiers for immune sequencing clone quantification. General study results and limits: Reportedly, one cell's Jurkat TCR RNA was detected within 1,100,000 naive CD8 cells. The share of molecules held by clones above 20 RNA copies was over 99% in effector cells and under 1% in naive cells.

In its sample, this clonotype was seen many times. Its target is not known. TCRdb independently ran MiXCR on the PCR reads; one entry per CDR3 protein. The sample contains about 70,000 distinct CDR3 sequences, 18% of which appear only once. Trimming cost V 5 bases and J 0 bases, with 20 bases left between them. From germline, CDR1 is SEHNR and CDR2 FQNEAQ (reference sequence). This CDR3 has 18 amino acids. Sorted cell numbers of roughly 17,000 to 1,000,000, with 10%, 30% or 50% RNA, served as input for naive CD8 libraries. For naive CD8 T cells, sorting used the CD8+CD4-CCR7+CD45RA+ phenotype. The TCR was taken from a human donor in good health. Some libraries in this study had Jurkat cell RNA spiked in. Input material: naive CD8+ T cells from blood, with Jurkat cell RNA spiked in. The subset was: FACS-sorted CD8+CD4-CCR7+CD45RA+ naive T cells. The chain combines TRBV7-9 with TRBJ1-5; possibly TRBD1 for D (6 bases). DNA for the CDR3: TGTGCCAGCAGCGAACACGCCGGTACAGGGAATAGCAATCAGCCCCAGCATTTT. This codes for CASSEHAGTGNSNQPQHF.